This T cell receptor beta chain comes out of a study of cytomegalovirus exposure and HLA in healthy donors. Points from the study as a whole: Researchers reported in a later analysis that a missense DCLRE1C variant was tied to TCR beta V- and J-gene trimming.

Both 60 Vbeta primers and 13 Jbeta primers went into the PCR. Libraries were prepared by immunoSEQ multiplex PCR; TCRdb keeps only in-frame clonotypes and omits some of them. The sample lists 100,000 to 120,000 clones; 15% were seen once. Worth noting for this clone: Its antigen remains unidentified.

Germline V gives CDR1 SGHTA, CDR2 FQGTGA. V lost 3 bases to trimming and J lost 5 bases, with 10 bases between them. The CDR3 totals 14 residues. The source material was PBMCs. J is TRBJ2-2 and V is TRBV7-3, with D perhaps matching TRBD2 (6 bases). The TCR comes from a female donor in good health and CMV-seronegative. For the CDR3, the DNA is TGTGCCAGCAGCTTGGGGGGAAGAACCGGGGAGCTGTTTTTT. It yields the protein CASSLGGRTGELFF.